The entry that follows covers one TCR beta chain sequence. The antigen remains unidentified. In TCRdb, the reads were re-called with MiXCR into one record per CDR3 protein. The sample yields about 900,000 distinct CDR3 sequences, less than 35% seen once. The entry originates in a study of T cell repertoires in cytomegalovirus infection. J lost 8 bases, V lost 2 bases, and 5 bases had no gene match. CDR3 size: 14 residues. In germline, CDR1 is MNHEY, CDR2 SMNVEV (reference sequence). The sequences come from cultured CD8+ T cells from PBMCs, collected from culture after CMV antigen stimulation. V and J are TRBV27 and TRBJ2-1; 8 bases map to TRBD2. The clonotype was recovered from a human donor in good health (CMV status not recorded). Some clones in this sample may be carry-over from other donors' samples. CDR3 in DNA: TGTGCCAGCAGTTTACCCCCCGGGGGGGATGAGCAGTTCTTC. It is translated as CASSLPPGGDEQFF.